Listed here are 18 T cell receptor beta chains from one sample, sequenced in a study of cytomegalovirus exposure and HLA in healthy donors. A multiplex PCR was run with 60 Vbeta primers and 13 Jbeta primers. Assay used: immunoSEQ multiplex PCR; TCRdb lists only in-frame clones, some missing. The table has about 240,000 clones, 70% to 90% seen once. The specimen was PBMCs. Receptors originate from a woman aged 55-75 years in good health and CMV-seropositive.

This rearrangement joins TRBV11-2 to TRBJ2-7, with 7 positions matching TRBD1. Trimming cost V 0 bases and J 3 bases; bases outside gene matches: 2. Germline V gives CDR1 SGHAT, CDR2 FQNNGV. The CDR3 covers 14 residues. In DNA, the CDR3 is TGTGCCAGCAGCTTAGAATCAGGGGGCTACGAGCAGTACTTC. This sequence encodes CASSLESGGYEQYF.

The V and J genes are TRBV29-1 and TRBJ2-7; D is possibly TRBD1 (6 bases). This CDR3 contains 13 residues. The germline V gene encodes CDR1 SQVTM and CDR2 ANQGSEA. The V and J ends lost 4 bases and 2 bases respectively, with 12 bases between them. The CDR3 loop is CSVVITGTYEQYF. The CDR3 DNA is TGCAGCGTTGTAATCACAGGGACCTACGAGCAGTACTTC.

The chain has TRBV5-4 and TRBJ2-3; 10 nucleotides align to TRBD2. V lost 0 bases and J lost 1; bases outside the gene matches: 11. Germline values: CDR1 SGHNT, CDR2 YYREEE (reference sequence). This CDR3 is built from 19 residues. The CDR3 is CASSLVRLAGVSGTDTQYF. The CDR3 region has the DNA TGTGCCAGCAGCTTGGTGCGTCTAGCGGGAGTGAGTGGCACAGATACGCAGTATTTT.

This chain joins TRBV27 and TRBJ2-3; perhaps TRBD2 as D (5 bases). The V end lost 6 bases, the J end lost 2 bases, and 12 bases lay between the germline ends. Per the germline V gene, CDR1 is MNHEY and CDR2 is SMNVEV (reference sequence). The CDR3 is 14 residues long. Here the CDR3 reads CASSLGLHTDTQYF. The CDR3 DNA reads TGTGCCAGCAGCCTTGGACTCCACACAGATACGCAGTATTTT.

The chain couples TRBV15 to TRBJ2-1; 13 bases agree with TRBD2. Germline values: CDR1 LNHNV, CDR2 YYDKDF (reference sequence). The CDR3 sequence is 18 residues long. V was clipped by 0 bases and J by 4 bases; unmatched bases: 6. The CDR3: CATSRDRTSGSIYNEQFF. The CDR3 DNA is TGTGCCACCAGCAGAGACAGGACTAGCGGGAGTATTTACAATGAGCAGTTCTTC.

The genes are TRBV6-5 and TRBJ2-7; unclear D gene. The CDR3 has 12 amino acids. In germline, CDR1 is MNHEY, CDR2 SVGAGI. Trimming cost V 5 bases and J 6 bases, with 11 bases left between them. CDR3 in amino acids: CASSEATGEQYF. The CDR3 DNA is TGTGCCAGCAGTGAAGCGACGGGCGAGCAGTACTTC.

This rearrangement joins TRBV19 to TRBJ2-7; D might be TRBD2 (6 bases). The CDR3 totals 16 residues. V dropped 4 bases and J dropped 1 base, with 17 bases sitting between them. Germline CDR1 LNHDA, CDR2 SQIVND (reference sequence). In nucleotides, the CDR3 is TGTGCCAGTAGTACCGCCGGGACTGCCTTATCCTACGAGCAGTACTTC. Translated: CASSTAGTALSYEQYF. Supplemented by reference TRBV19 and TRBJ2-7, the full variable domain reads DGGITQSPKYLFRKEGQNVTLSCEQNLNHDAMYWYRQDPGQGLRLIYYSQIVNDFQKGDIAEGYSVSREKKESFPLTVTSAQKNPTAFYLCASSTAGTALSYEQYFGPGTRLTVT.

This rearrangement joins TRBV27 to TRBJ1-5; 7 nucleotides line up with TRBD1. CDR1 MNHEY and CDR2 SMNVEV come from the germline V gene (reference sequence). CDR3 length: 14 amino acids. V was clipped by 6 bases and J by 7 bases; unmatched bases: 9. CDR3 coding DNA: TGTGCCAGCAGCATCGACAGGGTAAAGCAGCCCCAGCATTTT. Its protein product is CASSIDRVKQPQHF.

The rearrangement joins TRBV13 to TRBJ2-1, with D perhaps matching TRBD1 (5 bases). The CDR3 consists of 13 residues. The V gene's germline CDR1 is PRHDT and CDR2 FYEKMQ (reference sequence). V shed 2 bases and J shed 15 bases, with 17 bases lying between them. CDR3 sequence reads: CASSLRGPDSSFF. The CDR3 DNA is TGTGCCAGCAGCTTAAGGGGTCCCGATTCATCGTTCTTC.

V usage is TRBV6-1 and J usage is TRBJ1-2, with TRBD1 matching over 11 bases. V lost 2 bases and J lost 8; bases outside the gene matches: 4. CDR1 is MNHNS and CDR2 is SASEGT in the germline V gene. The CDR3 runs 14 residues. The chain's CDR3 is CASSESGTGGGYTF. CDR3 bases: TGTGCCAGCAGTGAATCGGGGACAGGGGGAGGCTACACCTTC.

The chain is built from TRBV6-5 and TRBJ1-2, with 7 bases identical to TRBD1. Germline loops: CDR1 MNHEY, CDR2 SVGAGI. The ends lost 7 bases at V and 8 bases at J; junction bases unmatched: 10. This CDR3 has 13 amino acids. The CDR3 here is CASIRTGQRGYTF. The CDR3 DNA sequence: TGTGCCAGCATCCGGACAGGACAGAGGGGCTACACCTTC.

The chain links TRBV5-1 to TRBJ2-5; tentatively, D is TRBD1 (5 bases). The assigned J gene may be wrong: the sequence end matches TRBJ2-7 better. This CDR3 contains 16 residues. In germline, CDR1 is SGHRS, CDR2 YFSETQ. CDR3 sequence: CASSLEWGRVGYEQYF. Written as DNA, the CDR3 is TGCGCCAGCAGCTTGGAATGGGGCCGTGTTGGCTACGAGCAGTACTTC.

The table lists this clone with a few counts. The rearrangement links TRBV5-1 to TRBJ2-5, with D possibly TRBD1 on 5 matching bases. CDR1 and CDR2 from the germline V gene are SGHRS and YFSETQ. CDR3 length: 14 residues. With 0 bases removed from V and 2 bases from J, the gap between germline ends came to 8 bases. CDR3 coding DNA: TGCGCCAGCAGCTTGGGGGGCGGACAAGAGACCCAGTACTTC. Translation: CASSLGGGQETQYF.

The CDR3 coding sequence is TGTGCCAGCTCACCTCGGACAGCCTCTGGAAACACCATATATTTT. It encodes CASSPRTASGNTIYF. This chain connects TRBV18 to TRBJ1-3; D might be TRBD1 (6 bases). Deletions cut 3 bases from V and 0 bases from J, with 9 bases between. Germline lookup yields CDR1 KGHSH and CDR2 LQKENI. This CDR3 has 15 amino acids.

The chain uses TRBV7-8 and TRBJ2-2; 7 positions agree with TRBD2. Germline CDR1 reads SGHVS; CDR2 reads FQNEAQ. The V gene end was trimmed by 2 bases and the J gene end by 2 bases; junction bases not matched to a gene: 5. The CDR3 is 16 residues long. The CDR3 region has the DNA TGTGCCAGCAGCTTATATTCTAGCGGAAACACCGGGGAGCTGTTTTTT. Its protein is CASSLYSSGNTGELFF.

This chain connects TRBV14 to TRBJ2-7, with D perhaps TRBD1 (6 bases). The CDR3 consists of 16 residues. Germline lookup yields CDR1 SGHDN and CDR2 FVKESK. The V end lost 4 bases, the J end lost 3 bases, and 19 bases lay between the germline ends. CDR3 amino acids: CASSPPGTTGYYEQYF. As DNA, the CDR3 is TGTGCCAGCAGCCCTCCCGGGACAACAGGCTACTACGAGCAGTACTTC.

The V and J genes are TRBV10-3 and TRBJ1-2; 7 bases line up with TRBD1. Trimming took 10 bases from V and 2 from J; bases not matched to a gene: 13. There are 15 residues in the CDR3. Germline V lookup: CDR1 ENHRY, CDR2 SYGVKD. DNA of the CDR3: TGTGCCACCCTACGGACAGGAGGCCTAAACTATGGCTACACCTTC. Its protein product is CATLRTGGLNYGYTF.

This clone was seen a few times. The chain uses TRBV7-9 and TRBJ2-1; a weak D match, TRBD2 (6 bases). Trimming took 0 bases from V and 3 from J, leaving 12 bases between them. Germline CDR1 reads SEHNR; CDR2 reads FQNEAQ (reference sequence). The CDR3 is 16 amino acids. DNA of the CDR3: TGTGCCAGCAGCTTAGCAGCGGGTAGAGGCTACAATGAGCAGTTCTTC. Translated, it gives CASSLAAGRGYNEQFF.